This record covers a single T cell receptor (beta chain). Its target is unknown. This sample is part of a study of blood T cells in healthy people across ages. Study-wide context: About one barcoded beta molecule per two T cells was captured by template switching. General observations from the study: The donors' CMV status was not determined, possibly confounding changes in expanded clonotypes. Per-million-T-cell TCR beta diversity fell roughly linearly with age.

Germline V gene lookup returns CDR1 SGHTA and CDR2 FQGNSA. The CDR3 spans 16 residues. Trimming left V 3 bases short and J 4 bases short, with 18 bases between. PCR was performed a second time for roughly 6 to 12 cycles using a sample-barcoded 5' primer and a J-beta primer mix. The template-switch adaptor, which had 12 random nucleotides, put a tag on each cDNA molecule. TCRdb analysed the 5' RACE reads with MiXCR anew, one entry per CDR3 protein. The data show 780,000 or so distinct CDR3 sequences, about 55% seen once. The clonotype originates from a man older than 75 in good health. J is TRBJ1-2 and V is TRBV7-2; weak D call: TRBD1 (5 bases). Sample: blood. CDR3 protein: CASSFDSGPGTYGYTF. The CDR3 DNA follows: TGTGCCAGCAGCTTCGACTCGGGACCCGGCACCTATGGCTACACCTTC. The whole variable domain, filled in from reference TRBV7-2 and TRBJ1-2, reads GAGVSQSPSNKVTEKGKDVELRCDPISGHTALYWYRQSLGQGLEFLIYFQGNSAPDKSGLPSDRFSAERTGGSVSTLTIQRTQQEDSAVYLCASSFDSGPGTYGYTFGSGTRLTVV.